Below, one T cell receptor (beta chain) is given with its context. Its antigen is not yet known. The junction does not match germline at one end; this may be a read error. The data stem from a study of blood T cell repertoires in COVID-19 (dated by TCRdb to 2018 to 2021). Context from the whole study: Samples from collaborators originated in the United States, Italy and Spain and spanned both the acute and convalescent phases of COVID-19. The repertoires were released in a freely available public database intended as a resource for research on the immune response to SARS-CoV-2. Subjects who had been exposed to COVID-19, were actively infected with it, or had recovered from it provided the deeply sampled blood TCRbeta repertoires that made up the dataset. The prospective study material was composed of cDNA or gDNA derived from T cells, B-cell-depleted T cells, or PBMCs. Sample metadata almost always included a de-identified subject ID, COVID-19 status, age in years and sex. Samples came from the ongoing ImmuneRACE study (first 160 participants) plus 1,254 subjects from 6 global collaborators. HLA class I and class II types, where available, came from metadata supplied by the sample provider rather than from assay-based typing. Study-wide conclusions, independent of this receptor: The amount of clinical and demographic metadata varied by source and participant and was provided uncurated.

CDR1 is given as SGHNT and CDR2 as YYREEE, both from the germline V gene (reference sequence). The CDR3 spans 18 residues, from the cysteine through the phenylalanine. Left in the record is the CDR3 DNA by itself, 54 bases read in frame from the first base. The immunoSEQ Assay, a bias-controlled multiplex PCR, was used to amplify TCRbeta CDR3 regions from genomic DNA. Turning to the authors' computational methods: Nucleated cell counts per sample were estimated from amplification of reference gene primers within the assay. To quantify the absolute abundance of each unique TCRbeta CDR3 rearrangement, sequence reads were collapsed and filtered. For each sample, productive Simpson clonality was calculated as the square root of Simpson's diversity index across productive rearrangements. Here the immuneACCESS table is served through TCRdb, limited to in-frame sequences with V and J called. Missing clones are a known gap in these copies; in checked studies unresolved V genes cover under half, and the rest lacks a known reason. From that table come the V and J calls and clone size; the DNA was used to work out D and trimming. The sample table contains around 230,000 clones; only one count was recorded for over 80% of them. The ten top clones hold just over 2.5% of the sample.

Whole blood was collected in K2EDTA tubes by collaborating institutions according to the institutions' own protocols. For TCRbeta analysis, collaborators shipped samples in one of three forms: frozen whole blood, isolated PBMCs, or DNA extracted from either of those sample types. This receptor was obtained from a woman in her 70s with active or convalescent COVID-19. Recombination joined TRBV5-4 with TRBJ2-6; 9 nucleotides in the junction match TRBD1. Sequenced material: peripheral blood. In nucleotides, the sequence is TGTGCCAGCAGGTTGGGGGGGACAGGGAGCTCTGGGGCCAACGTCCTGACTTTC. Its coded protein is CASRLGGTGSSGANVLTF.